A selection of T cell receptor beta chains follows, all from one sample in a study of blood T cell repertoires in COVID-19. The assay was immunoSEQ multiplex PCR, and TCRdb's table has in-frame clones only and misses some. This sample has about 81,000 clones, with 91% found just once. The specimen sequenced was peripheral blood. These receptors originate from a woman aged 45 to 65 in a cohort sampled during active COVID-19. Both conserved end residues are part of each CDR3. A D gene is named only where the DNA matches it firmly. A row's size may be missing; if present it is once, few, many or a size class.

size	V	D	J	length	CDR3	DNA
NA	TRBV3-1/TRBV3-2	TRBD2	TRBJ2-1	16	CASSQGSGLAGVKQFF	TGTGCCAGCAGCCAAGGGTCGGGACTAGCGGGAGTAAAGCAGTTCTTC
NA	TRBV13	NA	TRBJ2-3	14	CASSSLPTGDTQYF	TGTGCCAGCAGCTCCCTGCCGACGGGAGATACGCAGTATTTT
few	TRBV6-5	TRBD1	TRBJ1-3	14	CASSYGGQGNTIYF	TGTGCCAGCAGTTACGGGGGACAGGGAAACACCATATATTTT
NA	TRBV6-5	TRBD1	TRBJ1-2	15	CASAEKGDSSGGYTF	TGTGCCAGCGCGGAAAAGGGGGACAGCTCGGGTGGCTACACCTTC
NA	TRBV11-2	NA	TRBJ2-3	16	CASSLKLASRTDTQYF	TGTGCCAGCAGCTTGAAACTAGCAAGCCGTACAGATACGCAGTATTTT
NA	TRBV5-1	NA	TRBJ2-5	14	CASSLAGGQETQYF	TGCGCCAGCAGCTTGGCCGGGGGACAAGAGACCCAGTACTTC
NA	TRBV30	TRBD1	TRBJ1-5	14	CAWSGGQGGQPQHF	TGTGCCTGGAGCGGAGGACAGGGCGGACAGCCCCAGCATTTT
once	TRBV7-9	NA	TRBJ1-1	15	CASSLGGGKGTEAFF	TGTGCCAGCAGCTTAGGTGGGGGGAAGGGGACTGAAGCTTTCTTT
once	TRBV5-5	TRBD2	TRBJ2-5	14	CASSFRTSGETQYF	TGTGCCAGCAGCTTTCGGACTAGCGGAGAGACCCAGTACTTC
NA	TRBV28	NA	TRBJ2-5	13	CASTGGYRGTQYF	TGTGCCAGCACGGGGGGCTACCGGGGGACCCAGTACTTC
NA	TRBV5-1	TRBD2	TRBJ2-1	15	CASSQSGRDFNEQFF	TGCGCCAGCAGCCAAAGCGGGAGGGATTTCAATGAGCAGTTCTTC
NA	TRBV18	NA	TRBJ1-4	12	CASSPSHEKLFF	TGTGCCAGCTCACCGAGCCATGAAAAACTGTTTTTT
NA	TRBV28	NA	TRBJ2-1	12	CASSLINNEQFF	TGTGCCAGCAGTTTAATCAACAATGAGCAGTTCTTC
NA	TRBV6-5	NA	TRBJ1-6	14	CASRGTFRNSPLHF	TGTGCCAGCAGGGGGACATTTAGAAATTCACCCCTCCACTTT
NA	TRBV5-1	NA	TRBJ2-3	17	CASSPGQGYLGTDTQYF	TGCGCCAGCAGCCCGGGTCAGGGGTATTTGGGCACAGATACGCAGTATTTT
NA	TRBV11-2	TRBD2	TRBJ2-3	19	CASSLSSSGLGSRADTQYF	TGTGCCAGCAGCTTAAGTTCTAGCGGGCTGGGGAGTCGTGCAGATACGCAGTATTTT
NA	TRBV6-5	NA	TRBJ1-1	14	CASSSYRVRTEAFF	TGTGCCAGCAGTTCGTACAGGGTGAGGACTGAAGCTTTCTTT
NA	TRBV6-5	NA	TRBJ2-7	14	CASSTGGDGYEQYF	TGTGCCAGCAGCACAGGGGGGGACGGGTACGAGCAGTACTTC
NA	TRBV5-4	NA	TRBJ2-3	18	CASSLGGRGPRGTDTQYF	TGTGCCAGCAGCTTGGGAGGGCGAGGGCCGCGCGGCACAGATACGCAGTATTTT
NA	TRBV2	TRBD1	TRBJ1-1	13	CASRGQGLGEAFF	TGTGCCAGCAGAGGACAGGGGTTGGGTGAAGCTTTCTTT
NA	TRBV19	NA	TRBJ2-6	18	CASRLDGQPMGGANVLTF	TGTGCCAGTAGGCTGGACGGACAACCAATGGGGGGGGCCAACGTCCTGACTTTC
NA	TRBV4-1	NA	TRBJ2-7	19	CASSQDRGITGYISYEQYF	TGCGCCAGCAGCCAAGACCGAGGAATTACAGGGTACATCTCCTACGAGCAGTACTTC
NA	TRBV19	TRBD1	TRBJ2-3	18	CASSPSTGTGGRTDTQYF	TGTGCCAGTAGTCCCTCCACGGGGACAGGGGGTCGGACAGATACGCAGTATTTT
NA	TRBV25-1	NA	TRBJ1-2	13	CASSHPAGYGYTF	TGTGCCAGCAGCCACCCGGCAGGCTATGGCTACACCTTC
NA	TRBV27	TRBD1	TRBJ2-7	20	CASSDRGVVRGFLGSYEQYF	TGTGCCAGCAGTGACAGGGGGGTGGTTCGGGGGTTCCTTGGCTCCTACGAGCAGTACTTC
NA	TRBV5-5	NA	TRBJ2-2	15	CASSRTGRVPGELFF	TGTGCCAGCAGCCGTACCGGGCGGGTTCCCGGGGAGCTGTTTTTT
few	TRBV9	NA	TRBJ1-4	15	CASSAWGGMGEKLFF	TGTGCCAGCAGCGCCTGGGGGGGCATGGGTGAAAAACTGTTTTTT
NA	TRBV18	NA	TRBJ1-1	14	CASSPGAGGTEAFF	TGTGCCAGCTCACCGGGGGCGGGGGGCACTGAAGCTTTCTTT
NA	TRBV11-2	NA	TRBJ2-1	13	CASTLGRVYEQFF	TGTGCCAGCACGCTGGGCAGGGTATATGAGCAGTTCTTC
NA	TRBV12-5	TRBD1	TRBJ1-6	16	CASGLVLGQGTGPLHF	TGTGCTAGTGGTTTGGTCCTGGGACAGGGGACCGGACCCCTCCACTTT
NA	TRBV19	TRBD1	TRBJ1-2	14	CASSILTGENGYTF	TGTGCCAGTAGTATCCTCACAGGGGAAAATGGCTACACCTTC
once	TRBV18	NA	TRBJ2-3	12	CASSPTTDTQYF	TGTGCCAGCTCCCCTACCACAGATACGCAGTATTTT
NA	TRBV18	NA	TRBJ1-1	13	CASSPRSEGEAFF	TGTGCCAGCTCACCAAGAAGCGAGGGTGAAGCTTTCTTT
NA	TRBV7-8	NA	TRBJ2-7	15	CASSFSQGSGYGQYF	TGTGCCAGCAGCTTTTCACAGGGTTCGGGCTACGGGCAGTACTTC
NA	TRBV7-9	NA	TRBJ2-1	14	CASASSAAYNEQFF	TGTGCCAGCGCGTCTAGCGCGGCATACAATGAGCAGTTCTTC
NA	TRBV12-5	NA	TRBJ1-1	13	CASGLQITRGAFF	TGTGCTAGTGGCCTACAGATAACTCGGGGAGCTTTCTTT
once	TRBV7-6	TRBD1	TRBJ2-1	16	CASSPDPTGAGYEQFF	TGTGCCAGCAGCCCAGATCCCACAGGGGCAGGTTATGAGCAGTTCTTC
NA	TRBV13	TRBD2	TRBJ2-7	15	CASSLVLGGAGEQYF	TGTGCCAGCAGCTTAGTTCTCGGGGGGGCCGGGGAGCAGTACTTC
NA	TRBV7-8	NA	TRBJ1-3	14	CASSLQQGGNTIYF	TGTGCCAGCAGCTTACAACAGGGAGGAAACACCATATATTTT
NA	TRBV12-3/TRBV12-4	TRBD1	TRBJ1-2	13	CASSFGTGYGYTF	TGTGCCAGCAGTTTCGGGACAGGCTATGGCTACACCTTC
NA	TRBV19	NA	TRBJ1-5	15	CASRDTRKGNQPQHF	TGTGCCAGTAGGGACACCAGGAAGGGCAATCAGCCCCAGCATTTT
once	TRBV27	NA	TRBJ2-7	16	CASSHITGTKTYEQYF	TGTGCCAGCAGTCATATCACCGGGACAAAAACCTACGAGCAGTACTTC
NA	TRBV3-1/TRBV3-2	TRBD2	TRBJ2-5	14	CASSQMGLAETQYF	TGTGCCAGCAGCCAGATGGGACTAGCGGAGACCCAGTACTTC
once	TRBV6-1	NA	TRBJ1-5	17	CASSEAWQGRPNQPQHF	TGTGCCAGCAGTGAAGCTTGGCAGGGAAGACCCAATCAGCCCCAGCATTTT
NA	TRBV9	NA	TRBJ1-6	16	CASSVGAGPARAPLHF	TGTGCCAGCAGCGTAGGGGCAGGGCCAGCTCGGGCACCCCTCCACTTT
NA	TRBV10-3	NA	TRBJ2-1	15	CAIGTTTGVYNEQFF	TGTGCCATCGGGACAACGACCGGGGTCTACAATGAGCAGTTCTTC
NA	TRBV19	NA	TRBJ2-3	14	CASSMGARTDTQYF	TGTGCCAGTAGTATGGGAGCAAGGACAGATACGCAGTATTTT
NA	TRBV12-3/TRBV12-4	NA	TRBJ2-7	12	CASSLNGGEQYF	TGTGCCAGCAGTTTAAACGGGGGAGAGCAGTACTTC
few	TRBV19	TRBD1	TRBJ2-7	17	CASSISSPGTGGNEQYF	TGTGCCAGTAGTATCTCCTCACCCGGGACAGGGGGCAACGAGCAGTACTTC